The rows below give T cell receptor beta chains drawn from one sample of a study of blood T cell repertoires in COVID-19. The protocol was immunoSEQ multiplex PCR, while the TCRdb copy is restricted to in-frame clones and leaves out a portion. The sample consists of about 180,000 clones, approximately 88% of them appearing once. The sequencing input was peripheral blood. These receptors were collected from a woman younger than 45 with acute or convalescent COVID-19. CDR3s include the opening cysteine and the closing phenylalanine or tryptophan. The order of the fields is clone size, D gene, V gene, J gene, CDR3 DNA, CDR3 protein. D genes are given only for firm matches. Where a row states a size, it is once, few, many or the class of an expanded clone; other rows omit it.

NA	NA	TRBV28	TRBJ2-5	TGTGCCAGCAGTCCGAGAGGGAGTAGAAAGACCCAGTACTTC	CASSPRGSRKTQYF
NA	NA	TRBV15	TRBJ2-3	TGTGCCACCAGCAGAGGTTTAGCCGAAAGCACAGATACGCAGTATTTT	CATSRGLAESTDTQYF
NA	TRBD2	TRBV2	TRBJ2-1	TGTGCCACCCACCCCGGGACTAGCGTAAATGAGCAGTTCTTC	CATHPGTSVNEQFF
NA	NA	TRBV28	TRBJ1-5	TGTGCCAGCACCCCTCCCACACCGGGATATAGCAATCAGCCCCAGCATTTT	CASTPPTPGYSNQPQHF
NA	NA	TRBV11-2	TRBJ1-1	TGTGCCAGCAGCCTGATCACAGGGTGGAAAACTGAAGCTTTCTTT	CASSLITGWKTEAFF
NA	NA	TRBV5-1	TRBJ1-2	TGCGCCAGCAGCTTGGGGTCAGGGGCAAATGGCTACACCTTC	CASSLGSGANGYTF
NA	TRBD2	TRBV13	TRBJ2-2	TGTGCCAGCAGCTTATCCGGGACTAAGGACACCGGGGAGCTGTTTTTT	CASSLSGTKDTGELFF
NA	NA	TRBV6-2/TRBV6-3	TRBJ2-5	TGTGCCAGCAGTTACGAGGCTACGAGGGAGACCCAGTACTTC	CASSYEATRETQYF
NA	NA	TRBV28	TRBJ1-6	TGTGCCAGCAGTCGGGGGGGCTCACCCCTCCACTTT	CASSRGGSPLHF
NA	NA	TRBV11-2	TRBJ2-1	TGTGCCAGCAGCCCCCTCACAGTGAACTCCTACAATGAGCAGTTCTTC	CASSPLTVNSYNEQFF
NA	NA	TRBV7-9	TRBJ1-1	TGTGCCAGCAGCGCCCAGATAACTATGAACACTGAAGCTTTCTTT	CASSAQITMNTEAFF
NA	TRBD1	TRBV2	TRBJ1-2	TGTGCCAGCGTTGATTCACAGGGGGACTATGGCTACACCTTC	CASVDSQGDYGYTF
NA	NA	TRBV7-9	TRBJ1-1	TGTGCCAGCAGCTTTGTCCGGACTGAAGCTTTCTTT	CASSFVRTEAFF
NA	NA	TRBV5-1	TRBJ2-5	TGCGCCAGCACCCCCAGGGCCTCTCAAGAGACCCAGTACTTC	CASTPRASQETQYF
NA	NA	TRBV6-5	TRBJ2-4	TGTGCCAGCCTCCTAGACAGAGCCAAAAACATTCAGTACTTC	CASLLDRAKNIQYF
NA	NA	TRBV10-1	TRBJ2-1	TGCGCCAGCAGTGAGTCGGTAGCGCGTGAGCAGTTCTTC	CASSESVAREQFF
NA	NA	TRBV30	TRBJ2-7	TGTGCCTGGAACGACTGGGGAAGAGGGAACGAGCAGTACTTC	CAWNDWGRGNEQYF
NA	TRBD2	TRBV27	TRBJ2-5	TGTGCCAGCAGTCCCTGGACTAGCGGGATCTCAATAGAGACCCAGTACTTC	CASSPWTSGISIETQYF
NA	TRBD1	TRBV30	TRBJ2-6	TGTGCCTGGAATAGACAGGGGCAAGCAGGGGCCAACGTCCTGACTTTC	CAWNRQGQAGANVLTF
NA	NA	TRBV4-1	TRBJ1-1	TGCGCCAGCAGCCAAGTGTTGGGACACCAAAACACTGAAGCTTTCTTT	CASSQVLGHQNTEAFF
NA	NA	TRBV5-1	TRBJ2-1	TGCGCCAGCAGCTTTCGGTCCTACAATGAGCAGTTCTTC	CASSFRSYNEQFF
few	TRBD1	TRBV2	TRBJ1-2	TGTGCCAGCAGCCGGGACAGGGGGAATCATGGCTACACCTTC	CASSRDRGNHGYTF
once	NA	TRBV28	TRBJ1-2	TGTGCCACCAGTTTATTCTCTGGCTACACCTTC	CATSLFSGYTF
once	TRBD2	TRBV6-5	TRBJ2-5	TGTGCCAGCAGTTATCGAGCGGGAGGTTCGGAAGAGACCCAGTACTTC	CASSYRAGGSEETQYF
NA	TRBD2	TRBV5-4	TRBJ2-1	TGTGCCAGCAGCTCAGGACTAGCGAACTCCTACAATGAGCAGTTCTTC	CASSSGLANSYNEQFF
NA	NA	TRBV7-9	TRBJ2-7	TGTGCCAGCAGCTCGAACCCCGGGAGTGAGCGGTACTTC	CASSSNPGSERYF
NA	TRBD1	TRBV7-9	TRBJ1-4	TGTGCCAGCAGCTCGACAGGGACTAATGAAAAACTGTTTTTT	CASSSTGTNEKLFF